In this sample, the clone carrying this T cell receptor beta chain turned up a few times. Antigen: not known. This entry is derived from a study of T-cell reconstitution after alpha-beta-depleted transplantation in children. Study-level points and caveats: Several hundred expanded graft clones reportedly were the source of alpha-beta T cells about two months after transplant. Some patients owed their high day-60 TCRbeta diversity to surviving recipient T cells and thymic progenitors.

Looked up from germline, CDR1 is SGHTA and CDR2 is FQGNSA. Trimming stripped 3 bases from V and 0 bases from J, with 5 bases between. The CDR3 consists of 13 residues. The authors prepared the TCRbeta library with unique molecular identifiers. MiXCR was run by TCRdb on the PCR reads, yielding one entry per CDR3 protein. Of about 1,000,000 distinct CDR3 sequences listed, less than 30% are singletons. The sequencing used PBMCs, mostly from graft donor cells, collected 360 days after TCRalphabeta/CD19-depleted stem cell transplant. The source of this sequence is a boy younger than two who had a stem cell transplant for SCID, so the T cells may come from the graft donor. V gene TRBV7-2 combines with J gene TRBJ1-1; D gene unclear. This chain's CDR3 is CASSFAMNTEAFF. Here the CDR3 DNA reads TGTGCCAGCAGCTTTGCCATGAACACTGAAGCTTTCTTT.